These 6 T cell receptor beta chains were all obtained from the same sample, sequenced in a study of blood T cells in healthy people across ages. Combining a sample-barcoded 5' primer with a J-beta primer mix, a second PCR ran for roughly 6 to 12 cycles. TCRdb analysed the 5' RACE reads with MiXCR anew, one entry per CDR3 protein. The table has more than 700,000 distinct CDR3 sequences, 46% seen once; the top ten hold 15% to 20%. The specimen sequenced was blood. All receptors come from a man older than 75 in good health.

This clonotype was found many times. V is TRBV5-1 and J is TRBJ2-7, with D maybe TRBD1 (6 bases). V was clipped by 0 bases and J by 3 bases, with 7 bases between them. This CDR3 comprises 13 residues. CDR1 is SGHRS, CDR2 YFSETQ, per germline. The CDR3 loop reads CASSLDRDYEQYF. The CDR3 bases are TGCGCCAGCAGCTTGGACAGGGACTACGAGCAGTACTTC.

The CDR3 region has the DNA TGTGCCACCAGCAGAGACAGGGGCACTAGCAATCAGCCCCAGCATTTT. Its translation: CATSRDRGTSNQPQHF. The rearrangement joins TRBV15 to TRBJ1-5, with D maybe TRBD1 (6 bases). CDR3 size: 16 residues. Germline-derived CDR1 and CDR2 are LNHNV and YYDKDF (reference sequence). Deletions cut 0 bases from V and 0 bases from J, with 9 bases between.

In its sample, this clonotype was seen a few times. CDR3 in amino acids: CSARSRGTSGYNEQFF. CDR3 nucleotides: TGCAGTGCTAGGTCACGCGGGACTAGCGGATACAATGAGCAGTTCTTC. The chain joins TRBV20-1 to TRBJ2-1; 11 nucleotides line up with TRBD2. Germline CDR1 reads DFQATT; CDR2 reads SNEGSKA (reference sequence). This CDR3 region has 16 residues. The junction had 8 bases not matched to a gene; V was cut back by 3 bases and J by 4 bases.

This clonotype appeared a few times. The chain employs TRBV7-2 and TRBJ2-5; TRBD2 agrees at 7 bases. The CDR3 sequence is 15 residues long. The germline V gene has CDR1 SGHTA and CDR2 FQGNSA. With V trimmed by 6 bases and J by 5 bases, 12 bases remained unmatched. DNA for the CDR3: TGTGCCAGCAGTCTTAACGGCGGGAGTGTGGAGACCCAGTACTTC. Its translation is CASSLNGGSVETQYF.

The rearrangement joins TRBV4-3 to TRBJ2-3; the D gene could be TRBD1 or TRBD2 (6 bases each). Germline V gives CDR1 LGHNA, CDR2 YSLEER. The CDR3 is 16 residues long. V shed 0 bases and J shed 3 bases, with 13 bases lying between them. The CDR3 sequence: CASSQDTGAGTDTQYF. DNA of the CDR3: TGCGCCAGCAGCCAAGATACGGGGGCTGGTACAGATACGCAGTATTTT.

This sequence joins TRBV3-1 and TRBJ2-2, with a possible D match to TRBD1 (6 bases). Looked up from germline, CDR1 is LGHDT and CDR2 is YNNKEL (reference sequence). The CDR3 contains 14 residues. V lost 6 bases and J lost 5, with 13 bases in between. The CDR3 sequence is CASRTNRETGELFF. CDR3 sequence (DNA): TGTGCCAGCAGGACAAACAGGGAAACCGGGGAGCTGTTTTTT.